Below are 9 T cell receptor beta chains sequenced from a single sample in a study of blood T cell repertoires in COVID-19. TCRdb keeps only in-frame clones here, not all; method: immunoSEQ multiplex PCR. The table shows about 220,000 clones, with 65% to 85% occurring only once. The sample consisted of peripheral blood. These receptors came from a woman aged 60-70 years with acute or convalescent COVID-19.

This clone is a singleton in its sample. The J gene is TRBJ2-7, the V gene TRBV6-6; 9 nucleotides agree with TRBD1. V lost 6 bases to trimming and J lost 3 bases; unmatched junction nucleotides: 9. This CDR3 is built from 15 residues. CDR1 and CDR2 from the germline V gene are MNHNY and SVGAGI (reference sequence). The CDR3 spells CASRSDRGRIYEQYF. The CDR3 coding sequence is TGTGCCAGCAGATCCGACAGGGGGAGAATCTACGAGCAGTACTTC.

V usage is TRBV5-1 and J usage is TRBJ2-7; perhaps TRBD2 as D (5 bases). The germline CDR1 and CDR2 sequences are SGHRS and YFSETQ. This CDR3 is 14 amino acids long. The V end lost 1 base, the J end lost 7 bases, and 15 bases lay between the germline ends. CDR3 sequence (DNA): TGCGCCAGCAGCTTGCGGGGAAACAGCGCTGAGCAGTACTTC. Translated, it gives CASSLRGNSAEQYF.

CDR3 sequence reads: CASSRPGDEQYF. DNA for the CDR3: TGTGCCAGCAGTCGGCCCGGGGATGAGCAGTACTTC. V usage is TRBV7-9 and J usage is TRBJ2-7, with a weak D call TRBD2 (5 bases). CDR1 and CDR2 from the germline V gene are SEHNR and FQNEAQ (reference sequence). Trimming cost V 6 bases and J 7 bases, with 13 bases left between them. There are 12 residues in the CDR3.

This clone was observed a few times. The chain joins TRBV28 to TRBJ1-6; D is unresolved. CDR3 size: 12 residues. The germline gives CDR1 MDHEN, CDR2 SYDVKM. Trimming stripped 5 bases from V and 7 bases from J, with 6 bases between. As DNA, the CDR3 is TGTGCCAGCAGTGTGCTAAATTCACCCCTCCACTTT. Translated: CASSVLNSPLHF.

A note on this clone: The same CDR3 also results from other DNA sequences found in this sample. The gene calls are TRBV7-9 and TRBJ1-1, with 7 bases identical to TRBD1. The trim removed 5 bases at V and 1 base at J, leaving 4 bases unmatched. The germline gives CDR1 SEHNR, CDR2 FQNEAQ (reference sequence). The CDR3 loop spans 14 amino acids. The chain's CDR3 is CASSPGTANTEAFF. As DNA, the CDR3 is TGTGCCAGCAGCCCTGGGACAGCGAACACTGAAGCTTTCTTT.

The CDR3 loop reads CASSTRRGAGVNTEAFF. DNA for the CDR3: TGTGCCAGCAGTACCCGGCGGGGGGCGGGGGTGAACACTGAAGCTTTCTTT. V usage is TRBV6-2 or TRBV6-3 and J usage is TRBJ1-1; D possibly corresponds to TRBD1 (6 bases). CDR1 and CDR2 from the germline V gene are MNHEY and SVGEGT. The CDR3 runs to 17 residues. V lost 5 bases, J lost 0 bases, and 19 bases lay in between.

The chain uses TRBV5-6 and TRBJ2-3, with D possibly matching TRBD1 (6 bases). V lost 0 bases and J 1 base, leaving 12 bases between the germline ends. This CDR3 comprises 16 residues. Germline V gene sequence: CDR1 SGHDT, CDR2 YYEEEE. The DNA of the CDR3 is TGTGCCAGCAGCTTGGGAGTGACAGGAGGCACAGATACGCAGTATTTT. It yields the protein CASSLGVTGGTDTQYF.

Only a few counts were recorded for this clone. The V gene is TRBV19, the J gene TRBJ2-1, with 13 bases matching TRBD2. The trim removed 9 bases at V and 7 bases at J, leaving 6 bases unmatched. CDR3 length: 14 amino acids. The germline gives CDR1 LNHDA, CDR2 SQIVND (reference sequence). This CDR3 is CASGPGLAGNEQFF. The CDR3 DNA reads as TGTGCCAGCGGACCGGGACTAGCGGGGAATGAGCAGTTCTTC. Based on the CDR3 plus reference TRBV19 and TRBJ2-1, the full variable domain is DGGITQSPKYLFRKEGQNVTLSCEQNLNHDAMYWYRQDPGQGLRLIYYSQIVNDFQKGDIAEGYSVSREKKESFPLTVTSAQKNPTAFYLCASGPGLAGNEQFFGPGTRLTVL.

The CDR3, as DNA: TGTGCCTGGGCGGACAGGGGAAATTCACCCCTCCACTTT. It yields the protein CAWADRGNSPLHF. This chain connects TRBV30 to TRBJ1-6; 9 nucleotides agree with TRBD1. The V gene end was trimmed by 5 bases and the J gene end by 7 bases; junction bases not matched to a gene: 3. CDR1 and CDR2 (germline): GTSNPN, SVGIG (reference sequence). This CDR3 contains 13 residues.